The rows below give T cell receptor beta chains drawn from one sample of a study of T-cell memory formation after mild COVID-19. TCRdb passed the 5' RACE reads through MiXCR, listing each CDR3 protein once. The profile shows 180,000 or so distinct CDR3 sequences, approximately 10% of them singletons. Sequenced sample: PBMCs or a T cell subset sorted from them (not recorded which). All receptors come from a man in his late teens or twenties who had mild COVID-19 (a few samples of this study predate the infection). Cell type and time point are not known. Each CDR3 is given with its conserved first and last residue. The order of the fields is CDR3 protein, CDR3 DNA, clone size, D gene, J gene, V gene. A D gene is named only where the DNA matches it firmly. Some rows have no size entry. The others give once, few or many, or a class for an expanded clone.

CASSFWGQTDTQYF,TGCGCCAGCAGCTTTTGGGGGCAGACAGATACGCAGTATTTT,few,.,TRBJ2-3,TRBV5-1
CSARVPGAKSYEQYF,TGCAGTGCTAGGGTTCCAGGAGCAAAGAGTTACGAGCAGTACTTC,few,.,TRBJ2-7,TRBV20-1
CASNNKNTEAFF,TGTGCCAGCAACAACAAAAACACTGAAGCTTTCTTT,.,.,TRBJ1-1,TRBV3-1
CSARLGQVSYGYTF,TGCAGTGCTAGACTGGGACAGGTTTCCTATGGCTACACCTTC,few,TRBD1,TRBJ1-2,TRBV20-1
CASGQGLAAKNIQYF,TGCGCCAGCGGACAGGGGTTGGCCGCCAAAAACATTCAGTACTTC,.,TRBD1,TRBJ2-4,TRBV5-1
CAWSRHRGGSSYNSPLHF,TGTGCCTGGAGTAGGCACAGGGGCGGGAGCTCCTATAATTCACCCCTCCACTTT,.,TRBD1,TRBJ1-6,TRBV30
CASSVSRGSSPLHF,TGTGCCAGCAGCGTATCACGGGGGTCGTCACCCCTCCACTTT,.,.,TRBJ1-6,TRBV9
CASGFGRETQYF,TGTGCTAGTGGTTTCGGGAGGGAGACCCAGTACTTC,.,TRBD2,TRBJ2-5,TRBV12-5
CASSSRQTEETQYF,TGTGCCAGCAGCTCCAGGCAAACTGAGGAGACCCAGTACTTC,many,.,TRBJ2-5,TRBV11-2
CASSRTSGGTDTQYF,TGTGCCAGCAGTAGGACTAGCGGGGGCACAGATACGCAGTATTTT,few,TRBD2,TRBJ2-3,TRBV12-3/TRBV12-4
CASSQTTGYTF,TGTGCCAGCAGCCAAACTACTGGCTACACCTTC,.,.,TRBJ1-2,TRBV3-1
CASSLAPRSLSTDTQYF,TGTGCCAGCAGCTTAGCCCCCCGGAGTCTTAGCACAGATACGCAGTATTTT,few,.,TRBJ2-3,TRBV11-2
CASSIIRETQYF,TGTGCCAGCAGCATCATACGGGAGACCCAGTACTTC,few,.,TRBJ2-5,TRBV5-6
CASSAQAYGYTF,TGTGCCAGCAGTGCCCAAGCTTATGGCTACACCTTC,.,.,TRBJ1-2,TRBV2
CASSSRGQRYNYNEQFF,TGTGCCAGCAGTTCCAGGGGGCAGCGGTATAACTACAATGAGCAGTTCTTC,.,TRBD1,TRBJ2-1,TRBV6-5
CASKDPDTEAFF,TGTGCCAGCAAAGACCCGGACACTGAAGCTTTCTTT,many,.,TRBJ1-1,TRBV6-2/TRBV6-3
CSARLIAGGSTDTQYF,TGCAGTGCTAGATTGATAGCGGGGGGGAGCACAGATACGCAGTATTTT,.,TRBD2,TRBJ2-3,TRBV20-1
CASSMTAGVTGELFF,TGCGCCAGCAGCATGACAGCGGGGGTTACCGGGGAGCTGTTTTTT,few,TRBD2,TRBJ2-2,TRBV5-1
CASSWDIYEQYF,TGTGCCAGCAGTTGGGACATCTACGAGCAGTACTTC,.,.,TRBJ2-7,TRBV12-3/TRBV12-4
CASSLEVVGGEAFF,TGTGCCAGCAGCTTAGAGGTGGTAGGGGGTGAAGCTTTCTTT,.,.,TRBJ1-1,TRBV7-6
CASSTEKRNEQFF,TGTGCCAGCAGTACCGAGAAAAGGAATGAGCAGTTCTTC,.,.,TRBJ2-1,TRBV12-3/TRBV12-4
CASSPIAGSEQFF,TGTGCCAGCAGCCCAATAGCGGGGTCTGAGCAGTTCTTC,.,TRBD2,TRBJ2-1,TRBV12-3/TRBV12-4
CASSESWGNEKLFF,TGTGCCAGCAGCGAAAGTTGGGGGAATGAAAAACTGTTTTTT,.,.,TRBJ1-4,TRBV7-9
CASLTGGQTTDTQYF,TGTGCCAGCCTCACCGGGGGCCAGACCACAGATACGCAGTATTTT,few,.,TRBJ2-3,TRBV6-6
CASSSFWGAGYNEQFF,TGTGCCAGCAGCTCTTTCTGGGGGGCCGGTTACAATGAGCAGTTCTTC,few,.,TRBJ2-1,TRBV7-3
CASRRRFMDQPQHF,TGTGCCAGCAGGAGAAGGTTTATGGATCAGCCCCAGCATTTT,few,.,TRBJ1-5,TRBV2
CASSEQLSTDTQYF,TGTGCCAGCAGTGAACAGCTGAGCACAGATACGCAGTATTTT,few,.,TRBJ2-3,TRBV2
CASSLAIQPTGELFF,TGTGCCAGCAGCTTAGCGATACAGCCCACCGGGGAGCTGTTTTTT,few,.,TRBJ2-2,TRBV7-2
CASSLDGRDYGYTF,TGCGCCAGCAGCTTAGACGGTCGGGACTATGGCTACACCTTC,.,.,TRBJ1-2,TRBV5-1
CSVQRARNEKLFF,TGCAGCGTGCAACGGGCCCGTAATGAAAAACTGTTTTTT,.,.,TRBJ1-4,TRBV29-1
CAIRGGFGHSEAFF,TGTGCCATCAGGGGGGGGTTCGGGCACAGTGAAGCTTTCTTT,.,.,TRBJ1-1,TRBV10-3
CASSPQGPYGYTF,TGTGCCAGCAGCCCCCAGGGCCCCTATGGCTACACCTTC,few,.,TRBJ1-2,TRBV7-6
CASSLFQSVAGELFF,TGTGCCAGCAGCTTATTTCAGAGTGTGGCCGGGGAGCTGTTTTTT,.,.,TRBJ2-2,TRBV7-2
CAGGRRTDTQYF,TGTGCCGGTGGAAGGAGAACAGATACGCAGTATTTT,.,.,TRBJ2-3,TRBV30
CASSFTSGGAETQYF,TGTGCCAGCAGCTTCACGAGCGGGGGGGCGGAGACCCAGTACTTC,.,TRBD2,TRBJ2-5,TRBV7-2
CASSPSGVTDTQYF,TGTGCCAGCAGCCCTAGCGGGGTCACAGATACGCAGTATTTT,few,TRBD2,TRBJ2-3,TRBV7-2
CASSQDPTQADEAFF,TGTGCCAGCAGCCAAGATCCCACCCAGGCCGACGAAGCTTTCTTT,.,.,TRBJ1-1,TRBV4-2
CASSYSGPQGVYTEAFF,TGTGCCAGCAGTTACTCGGGCCCCCAGGGGGTATACACTGAAGCTTTCTTT,many,TRBD1,TRBJ1-1,TRBV6-5
CASSQDTPTPGSYNSPLHF,TGCGCCAGCAGCCAAGATACTCCAACACCAGGATCCTATAATTCACCCCTCCACTTT,many,.,TRBJ1-6,TRBV4-3
CASSSDPDIQAFF,TGTGCCAGCAGTTCCGATCCTGACATCCAAGCTTTCTTT,.,.,TRBJ1-1,TRBV6-2/TRBV6-3
CASSLQGAVNYGYTF,TGCGCCAGCAGCTTACAGGGGGCGGTAAACTATGGCTACACCTTC,.,TRBD1,TRBJ1-2,TRBV5-1